These 10 T cell receptor beta chains were sequenced from one sample in a study of technical replicates of blood from four donors listed by TCRdb under 2017. Libraries were constructed by the immunoSEQ multiplex PCR assay. TCRdb mirrors the immuneACCESS table, restricted to in-frame sequences. Some clones are absent from its copies; in checked studies, under half trace to an unresolved V gene, and the reason for the others is unknown. Counted in this sample were roughly 56,000 clones; 90% to 95% of them appeared once. Around 3% of the sample goes to the ten largest clones. Material: PBMCs. All receptors come from a human donor in good health. Some clones in this sample may be carry-over from other donors' samples.

The V call is TRBV7-3, the J call TRBJ1-2; D remains ambiguous. Germline V gene lookup returns CDR1 SGHTA and CDR2 FQGTGA. The CDR3 spans 13 residues. Trimming removed 0 bases at V and 8 bases at J, with 10 bases between. The CDR3 DNA follows: TGTGCCAGCAGCTTAACGCTCGACGGGGGCTACACCTTC. Amino acid sequence: CASSLTLDGGYTF.

The table lists this clone with a few counts. The rearrangement links TRBV6-5 to TRBJ2-6, with D uncertain. The V end lost 0 bases, the J end lost 2 bases, and 8 bases lay between the germline ends. In germline, CDR1 is MNHEY, CDR2 SVGAGI. The length of the CDR3 is 16 residues. The CDR3 reads CASSYSSLTGANVLTF. The CDR3 DNA sequence: TGTGCCAGCAGTTACTCTAGTTTGACTGGGGCCAACGTCCTGACTTTC.

The V call is TRBV9, the J call TRBJ2-3, with 9 bases identical to TRBD2. The germline gives CDR1 SGDLS, CDR2 YYNGEE. The CDR3 has 16 amino acids. V shed 0 bases, J shed 4 bases, and the junction held 6 bases outside the gene matches. The CDR3 region has the DNA TGTGCCAGCAGCGTAGAAGGGCGGGGGGGCGCAGATACGCAGTATTTT. This codes for CASSVEGRGGADTQYF.

V gene TRBV7-9 combines with J gene TRBJ2-7; TRBD1 matches at 7 bases. Germline V gene data show CDR1 as SEHNR and CDR2 as FQNEAQ (reference sequence). J was trimmed by 3 bases and V by 4 bases; bases with no gene match: 6. The CDR3 length is 14 residues. This CDR3 is CASSSAGTVYEQYF. The CDR3 bases are TGTGCCAGCAGCTCGGCCGGGACAGTCTACGAGCAGTACTTC.

CDR3 sequence: CASSPTGSNQPQHF. The CDR3 bases are TGTGCCAGTAGCCCTACCGGTAGCAATCAGCCCCAGCATTTT. The rearrangement links TRBV19 to TRBJ1-5; D remains ambiguous. Trimming took 6 bases from V and 0 from J, leaving 9 bases between them. The CDR3 is 14 residues long. CDR1 LNHDA and CDR2 SQIVND come from the germline V gene (reference sequence). Complete variable domain (other parts from reference TRBV19 and TRBJ1-5): DGGITQSPKYLFRKEGQNVTLSCEQNLNHDAMYWYRQDPGQGLRLIYYSQIVNDFQKGDIAEGYSVSREKKESFPLTVTSAQKNPTAFYLCASSPTGSNQPQHFGDGTRLSIL.

The chain has TRBV7-7 and TRBJ2-1, with TRBD2 identical over 7 bases. The germline V gene encodes CDR1 SSHAT and CDR2 FNYEAQ (reference sequence). J was trimmed by 5 bases and V by 2 bases; bases with no gene match: 6. CDR3 size: 15 residues. The CDR3 DNA is TGTGCCAGCAGCTTAAACGCGGGGGATCACAATGAGCAGTTCTTC. It codes for CASSLNAGDHNEQFF.

The J gene is TRBJ2-7, the V gene TRBV10-3; TRBD1 aligns across 8 bases. Germline-derived CDR1 and CDR2 are ENHRY and SYGVKD. The CDR3 spans 15 residues. Trimming cost V 5 bases and J 2 bases; bases outside gene matches: 8. The CDR3 sequence: CAISSQGAPAYEQYF. The CDR3 DNA follows: TGTGCCATCAGTTCCCAGGGGGCGCCTGCCTACGAGCAGTACTTC.

The V and J genes are TRBV5-4 and TRBJ1-6; D remains ambiguous. The V gene's germline CDR1 is SGHNT and CDR2 YYREEE (reference sequence). This CDR3 region has 18 residues. V was trimmed by 2 bases and J by 5 bases, leaving 20 bases between them. The CDR3 is CASSLNPLEVSHNSPLHF. CDR3 nucleotide sequence: TGTGCCAGCAGCTTAAACCCTCTTGAGGTGTCGCATAATTCACCCCTCCACTTT.

The V gene is TRBV25-1, the J gene TRBJ1-2; TRBD1 matches at 10 bases. This CDR3 comprises 15 residues. CDR1 MGHDK and CDR2 SYGVNS come from the germline V gene. With V trimmed by 6 bases and J by 1 base, 5 bases remained unmatched. CDR3 coding DNA: TGTGCCAGCAGGACAGGGGGCCTCCTTAACTATGGCTACACCTTC. Protein sequence: CASRTGGLLNYGYTF.

V gene TRBV5-4 combines with J gene TRBJ2-7; 8 bases agree with TRBD2. Germline V CDR1 and CDR2: SGHNT, YYREEE (reference sequence). This CDR3 is 15 amino acids long. The V segment lost 2 bases and the J segment 3 bases; nucleotides outside the gene matches: 7. CDR3: CASSFVGRAYYEQYF. The DNA of the CDR3 is TGTGCCAGCAGCTTCGTCGGGAGGGCCTACTACGAGCAGTACTTC.